The rows below give T cell receptor beta chains drawn from one sample of a study of blood T cell repertoires in COVID-19. Method: immunoSEQ multiplex PCR; TCRdb's copy keeps in-frame clones and lacks some. The data hold about 400,000 clones, with 88% observed a single time. The sample taken for sequencing was PBMCs or T cells enriched from blood (not recorded which). These TCRs come from a woman aged 40 to 55 with acute COVID-19. Each CDR3 is given with its conserved first and last residue. Fields, in order: CDR3 DNA, CDR3 protein, V gene, clone size, CDR3 length, D gene, J gene. A D gene is named only where the DNA matches it firmly. Rows may omit the clone size; those that give it use once, few, many or a size class.

CDR3 DNA: TGTGCCAGCAGTCTCCGGGACAGGGGGAAGAATGAGCAGTTCTTC; CDR3 protein: CASSLRDRGKNEQFF; V gene: TRBV9; clone size: .; CDR3 length: 15; D gene: TRBD1; J gene: TRBJ2-1
CDR3 DNA: TGTGCCAGCAGCTTGATTGACAGGGAGAACACTGAAGCTTTCTTT; CDR3 protein: CASSLIDRENTEAFF; V gene: TRBV5-6; clone size: .; CDR3 length: 15; D gene: TRBD1; J gene: TRBJ1-1
CDR3 DNA: TGTGCCAGCAGCCAAGGGGAGCGGACTAGCGGGTGGGAGACCCAGTACTTC; CDR3 protein: CASSQGERTSGWETQYF; V gene: TRBV4-2; clone size: .; CDR3 length: 17; D gene: TRBD2; J gene: TRBJ2-5
CDR3 DNA: TGTGCCAGCAGCGCCTGGACAGGCCAAGAGACCCAGTACTTC; CDR3 protein: CASSAWTGQETQYF; V gene: TRBV7-2; clone size: .; CDR3 length: 14; D gene: TRBD1; J gene: TRBJ2-5
CDR3 DNA: TGTGCCTGGAGTGTGAGGGGTCAGGGGGCGGGTACGCAGTATTTT; CDR3 protein: CAWSVRGQGAGTQYF; V gene: TRBV30; clone size: .; CDR3 length: 15; D gene: TRBD1; J gene: TRBJ2-3
CDR3 DNA: TGTGCCAGCAGCCGGGGGAGCAATGAGCAGTTCTTC; CDR3 protein: CASSRGSNEQFF; V gene: TRBV7-9; clone size: .; CDR3 length: 12; D gene: .; J gene: TRBJ2-1
CDR3 DNA: TGTGCCAGCAGCGTAGAAGGTACTACGGCCTACGAGCAGTACTTC; CDR3 protein: CASSVEGTTAYEQYF; V gene: TRBV9; clone size: .; CDR3 length: 15; D gene: .; J gene: TRBJ2-7
CDR3 DNA: TGTGCCAGCAGCTTGGCTTCGGTGGAGACCCAGTACTTC; CDR3 protein: CASSLASVETQYF; V gene: TRBV5-6; clone size: few; CDR3 length: 13; D gene: .; J gene: TRBJ2-5
CDR3 DNA: TGTGCCAGCAGTGAAGCCAGGGCGAGAAATGAGCAGTTCTTC; CDR3 protein: CASSEARARNEQFF; V gene: TRBV6-1; clone size: .; CDR3 length: 14; D gene: .; J gene: TRBJ2-1
CDR3 DNA: TGTGCCAGTAGTATAATGAAAGCGGGGGGCCGATTAGTGTGTGAGACCCAGTACTTC; CDR3 protein: CASSIMKAGGRLVCETQYF; V gene: TRBV19; clone size: .; CDR3 length: 19; D gene: TRBD2; J gene: TRBJ2-5
CDR3 DNA: TGTGCCAGCAGCCCAACAGGGGCCGATGGCTACACCTTC; CDR3 protein: CASSPTGADGYTF; V gene: TRBV9; clone size: .; CDR3 length: 13; D gene: TRBD1; J gene: TRBJ1-2
CDR3 DNA: TGTGCCAGCAGTGATCAATTCGGGGGGGCTTTCTTT; CDR3 protein: CASSDQFGGAFF; V gene: TRBV2; clone size: once; CDR3 length: 12; D gene: .; J gene: TRBJ1-1
CDR3 DNA: TGTGCCAGCAGCTTAATGGCAAGCCGGGGGCAGTTCTTC; CDR3 protein: CASSLMASRGQFF; V gene: TRBV7-9; clone size: .; CDR3 length: 13; D gene: .; J gene: TRBJ2-1
CDR3 DNA: TGTGCCAGCAGTCAGTACAATAATTCACCCCTCCACTTT; CDR3 protein: CASSQYNNSPLHF; V gene: TRBV12-3/TRBV12-4; clone size: .; CDR3 length: 13; D gene: .; J gene: TRBJ1-6
CDR3 DNA: TGTGCCAGTAGTATAATGGGAAGGGGGTCCTACAATGAGCAGTTCTTC; CDR3 protein: CASSIMGRGSYNEQFF; V gene: TRBV19; clone size: once; CDR3 length: 16; D gene: .; J gene: TRBJ2-1
CDR3 DNA: TGCGCCAGCATAAGGACAGAGAGCTCTGGAAACACCATATATTTT; CDR3 protein: CASIRTESSGNTIYF; V gene: TRBV5-1; clone size: .; CDR3 length: 15; D gene: .; J gene: TRBJ1-3
CDR3 DNA: TGTGCCAGCAGGGCGGGTATGAACACTGAAGCTTTCTTT; CDR3 protein: CASRAGMNTEAFF; V gene: TRBV5-6; clone size: .; CDR3 length: 13; D gene: .; J gene: TRBJ1-1
CDR3 DNA: TGTGCCAGCAGCTTACAACAGGGCCCAGGCTACACCTTC; CDR3 protein: CASSLQQGPGYTF; V gene: TRBV7-2; clone size: once; CDR3 length: 13; D gene: .; J gene: TRBJ1-2
CDR3 DNA: TGTGCCTGGAGTCGGGAGTCGAACACTGAAGCTTTCTTT; CDR3 protein: CAWSRESNTEAFF; V gene: TRBV30; clone size: .; CDR3 length: 13; D gene: .; J gene: TRBJ1-1
CDR3 DNA: TGCGCCAGCAGCTACGGGGGGCTAAACACAGATACGCAGTATTTT; CDR3 protein: CASSYGGLNTDTQYF; V gene: TRBV5-1; clone size: .; CDR3 length: 15; D gene: .; J gene: TRBJ2-3
CDR3 DNA: TGCGCCAGCGGGACAGGGGCAGGGGAGACCCAGTACTTC; CDR3 protein: CASGTGAGETQYF; V gene: TRBV5-1; clone size: .; CDR3 length: 13; D gene: TRBD1; J gene: TRBJ2-5
CDR3 DNA: TGTGCCAGTAGTGGTCCCAGGAGGACCACTGAAGCTTTCTTT; CDR3 protein: CASSGPRRTTEAFF; V gene: TRBV19; clone size: .; CDR3 length: 14; D gene: .; J gene: TRBJ1-1
CDR3 DNA: TGTGCCAGCAGAACAGGGTTCTCACCCCTCCACTTT; CDR3 protein: CASRTGFSPLHF; V gene: TRBV25-1; clone size: .; CDR3 length: 12; D gene: .; J gene: TRBJ1-6
CDR3 DNA: TGTGCCAGCAGCGGAAAAGGGGTATCTAACTATGGCTACACCTTC; CDR3 protein: CASSGKGVSNYGYTF; V gene: TRBV5-6; clone size: once; CDR3 length: 15; D gene: .; J gene: TRBJ1-2
CDR3 DNA: TGTGCCTGGGGGAGTGGGGGGATTTACTACAATGAGCAGTTCTTC; CDR3 protein: CAWGSGGIYYNEQFF; V gene: TRBV30; clone size: .; CDR3 length: 15; D gene: .; J gene: TRBJ2-1
CDR3 DNA: TGCAGCGTTGACCGAGCTAACTATGGCTACACCTTC; CDR3 protein: CSVDRANYGYTF; V gene: TRBV29-1; clone size: .; CDR3 length: 12; D gene: .; J gene: TRBJ1-2